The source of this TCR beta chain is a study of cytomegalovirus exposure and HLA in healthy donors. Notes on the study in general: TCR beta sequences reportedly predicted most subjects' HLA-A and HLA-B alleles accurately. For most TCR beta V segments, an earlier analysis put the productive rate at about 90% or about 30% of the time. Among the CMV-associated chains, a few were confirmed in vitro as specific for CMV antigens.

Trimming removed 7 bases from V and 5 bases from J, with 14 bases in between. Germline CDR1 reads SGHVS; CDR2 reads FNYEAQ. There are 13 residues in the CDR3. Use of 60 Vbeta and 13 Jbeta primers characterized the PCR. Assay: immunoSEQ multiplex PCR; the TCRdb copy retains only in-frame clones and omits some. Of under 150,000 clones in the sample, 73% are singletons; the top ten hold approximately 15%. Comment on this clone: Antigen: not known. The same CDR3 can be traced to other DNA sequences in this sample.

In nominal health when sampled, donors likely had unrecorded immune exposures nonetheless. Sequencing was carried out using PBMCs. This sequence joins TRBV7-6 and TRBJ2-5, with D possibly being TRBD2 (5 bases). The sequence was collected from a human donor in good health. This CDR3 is CASNEGLTETQYF. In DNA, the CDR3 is TGTGCCAGCAATGAGGGATTGACGGAGACCCAGTACTTC.